The clone carrying this TCR beta chain was seen many times. What it binds is not known. The record originates from a study of T cell repertoires in cytomegalovirus infection. About the study: CMV infection plus the matching HLA type was flagged by public TCR beta signatures.

Per germline, CDR1 SGHTA and CDR2 FQGNSA. Trimming took off 1 base at V and 2 bases at J, with 10 bases between the two ends. The CDR3 has 15 amino acids. Findings of the study overall: Cumulative public TCR beta family frequency identified CMV carriers with the relevant HLA. CMV-specific HLA-C-restricted TCR beta clonotypes dominated the ex vivo response.

TCRdb redid the calling of the reads with MiXCR, one entry per CDR3 protein. This sample has about 530,000 distinct CDR3 sequences, with approximately 26% found just once. Sample: PBMCs. The chain is built from TRBV7-2 and TRBJ2-3; D possibly corresponds to TRBD2 (6 bases). The clonotype comes from a human donor in good health (CMV status not recorded). Some clones in this sample may be carry-over from other donors' samples. CDR3 protein: CASSLDGTVTDTQYF. CDR3 sequence (DNA): TGTGCCAGCAGCTTAGACGGGACTGTCACAGATACGCAGTATTTT.